This T cell receptor (beta chain) was obtained from a study of preoperative IRX-2 immunotherapy in early breast cancer. This CDR3 comprises 18 residues. The V gene's germline CDR1 is WNHNN and CDR2 SYGVQD (reference sequence). Losses at the gene ends were 8 bases for V and 3 bases for J; bases not matched to a gene: 14. The table came from immunoSEQ multiplex PCR; TCRdb's copy has only in-frame clones and leaves some out. The table includes 20,000 to 30,000 clones, around 74% detected once. Treatment noted: preoperative locoregional IRX-2 cytokine immunotherapy. This phase Ib study tested locoregional IRX-2 cytokine immunotherapy given before surgery.

Material: lymph node tissue, obtained after IRX-2 immunotherapy. The TCR was taken from a human donor with breast cancer. The chain combines TRBV10-1 with TRBJ2-3; 13 nucleotides agree with TRBD2. CDR3 loop: CASLGTGTSGARTDTQYF. The CDR3 DNA is TGCGCCAGCTTAGGGACAGGGACTAGCGGGGCGAGAACAGATACGCAGTATTTT.